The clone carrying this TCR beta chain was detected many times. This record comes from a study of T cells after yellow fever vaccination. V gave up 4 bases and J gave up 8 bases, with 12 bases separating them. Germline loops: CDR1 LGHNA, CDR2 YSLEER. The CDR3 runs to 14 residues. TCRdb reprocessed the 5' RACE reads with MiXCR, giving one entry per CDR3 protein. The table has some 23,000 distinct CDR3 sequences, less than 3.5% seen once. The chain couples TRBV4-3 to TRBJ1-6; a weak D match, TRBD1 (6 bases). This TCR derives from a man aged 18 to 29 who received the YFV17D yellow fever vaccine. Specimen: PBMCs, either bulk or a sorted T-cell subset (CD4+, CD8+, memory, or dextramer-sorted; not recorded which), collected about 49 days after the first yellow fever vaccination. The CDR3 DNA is TGCGCCAGCAGCCGTACAGGGACTGATTCACCCCTCCACTTT. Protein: CASSRTGTDSPLHF.